The sequence of this T cell receptor (beta chain) was determined in a study of blood T cell repertoires in COVID-19. Study as a whole: Sources were T cells, B-cell-depleted T cells, or PBMCs; the material itself was cDNA or gDNA.

Turning to this clone: One end of the junction varies from germline; a read error may be responsible.

The table came from immunoSEQ multiplex PCR; TCRdb's copy has only in-frame clones and leaves some out. This sample has approximately 340,000 clones, with about 86% found just once. Germline V CDR1 and CDR2: SEHNR, FQNEAQ (reference sequence). The CDR3 is made up of 12 amino acids. The sequence was collected from a man between 25 and 39 years old with active or convalescent COVID-19. The gene calls are TRBV7-9 and TRBJ1-1, with 8 bases aligning to TRBD1. The sample comprised peripheral blood. The CDR3 DNA is TGTGCCAGCGCATTCGGGACAGGTGAAACTTTCTTT. It translates to CASAFGTGETFF.